This is a list of T cell receptor beta chains from one sample in a study of liver allograft versus peripheral blood T cells. TCRdb used MiXCR to reprocess the reads, holding one entry per CDR3 protein. The profile shows about 7,900 distinct CDR3 sequences, 17% of them singletons. These receptors all stem from a human patient who had a liver transplant. Part of the T cell pool may stem from the graft donor. Each CDR3 is given with its conserved first and last residue. D genes are given only for firm matches. The size entry is marked missing in some rows and otherwise reads once, few, many or a size class.

D gene: NA; V gene: TRBV28; clone size: medium-sized; J gene: TRBJ1-6; CDR3 DNA: TGTGCCAGCTGTCTGTTGGAGGGAGCGAATTCACCCCTCCACTTT; CDR3 protein: CASCLLEGANSPLHF
D gene: NA; V gene: TRBV18; clone size: medium-sized; J gene: TRBJ2-1; CDR3 DNA: TGTGCCAGCTCCCGCTACAGGGAAGGCGAGCAGTTCTTC; CDR3 protein: CASSRYREGEQFF
D gene: TRBD2; V gene: TRBV20-1; clone size: medium-sized; J gene: TRBJ2-1; CDR3 DNA: TGCAGTGCCATTACTAGCGGAGCGGACAATGAGCAGTTCTTC; CDR3 protein: CSAITSGADNEQFF
D gene: NA; V gene: TRBV5-1; clone size: few; J gene: TRBJ2-1; CDR3 DNA: TGCGCCAGCAGCCCGGGATCCTACAATGAGCAGTTCTTC; CDR3 protein: CASSPGSYNEQFF
D gene: NA; V gene: TRBV7-2; clone size: medium-sized; J gene: TRBJ2-2; CDR3 DNA: TGTGCCAGCAGCTTAGCCCGGAACACCGGGGAGCTGTTTTTT; CDR3 protein: CASSLARNTGELFF
D gene: TRBD1; V gene: TRBV28; clone size: medium-sized; J gene: TRBJ1-4; CDR3 DNA: TGTGCCAGCACCGAATCCGGGACAGGGGTTGAAAAACTGTTTTTT; CDR3 protein: CASTESGTGVEKLFF
D gene: NA; V gene: TRBV9; clone size: medium-sized; J gene: TRBJ2-1; CDR3 DNA: TGTGCCAGCAGCGCCCCCGGCACGTGGAATGAGCAGTTCTTC; CDR3 protein: CASSAPGTWNEQFF
D gene: NA; V gene: TRBV9; clone size: medium-sized; J gene: TRBJ1-2; CDR3 DNA: TGTGCCAGCACCTATGACACTTCCAACTATGGCTACACCTTC; CDR3 protein: CASTYDTSNYGYTF
D gene: NA; V gene: TRBV7-2; clone size: NA; J gene: TRBJ1-1; CDR3 DNA: TGTGCCAGCAGCTTAGTGGCCAGGGTACAAACTGAAGCTTTCTTT; CDR3 protein: CASSLVARVQTEAFF
D gene: NA; V gene: TRBV19; clone size: many; J gene: TRBJ1-1; CDR3 DNA: TGTGCCAGTAGCCCCTTGGTGGCGAACACTGAAGCTTTCTTT; CDR3 protein: CASSPLVANTEAFF
D gene: NA; V gene: TRBV14; clone size: medium-sized; J gene: TRBJ1-2; CDR3 DNA: TGTGCCAGCAGCCAGGTCGGGATATATGGCTACACCTTC; CDR3 protein: CASSQVGIYGYTF
D gene: NA; V gene: TRBV10-3; clone size: many; J gene: TRBJ2-3; CDR3 DNA: TGTGCCATCAGTGAGTCGAGGGTACGGGGGGCGACAGATACGCAGTATTTT; CDR3 protein: CAISESRVRGATDTQYF
D gene: NA; V gene: TRBV18; clone size: medium-sized; J gene: TRBJ1-3; CDR3 DNA: TGTGCCAGCTCACCGATGCCAGCCTCTGGAAACACCATATATTTT; CDR3 protein: CASSPMPASGNTIYF
D gene: NA; V gene: TRBV20-1; clone size: NA; J gene: TRBJ2-7; CDR3 DNA: TGCAGTGCTTCCGGGAGATCCACCACCTACGAGCAGTACTTC; CDR3 protein: CSASGRSTTYEQYF
D gene: NA; V gene: TRBV14; clone size: NA; J gene: TRBJ1-4; CDR3 DNA: TGTGCCAGCAGCCAGGCCATCCGGGGTAATGAAAAACTGTTTTTT; CDR3 protein: CASSQAIRGNEKLFF
D gene: TRBD2; V gene: TRBV12-3/TRBV12-4; clone size: medium-sized; J gene: TRBJ2-2; CDR3 DNA: TGTGCCAGCAGACCTAGCGGGAGAGTGAACACCGGGGAGCTGTTTTTT; CDR3 protein: CASRPSGRVNTGELFF
D gene: TRBD1; V gene: TRBV24-1; clone size: NA; J gene: TRBJ1-1; CDR3 DNA: TGTGCCACCAGTGGAGGGGGCAGCACTGAAGCTTTCTTT; CDR3 protein: CATSGGGSTEAFF
D gene: NA; V gene: TRBV19; clone size: medium-sized; J gene: TRBJ1-3; CDR3 DNA: TGTGCCAGTAGTATGGAACACACCACCTCTGGAAACACCATATATTTT; CDR3 protein: CASSMEHTTSGNTIYF
D gene: TRBD1; V gene: TRBV29-1; clone size: once; J gene: TRBJ2-7; CDR3 DNA: TGCAGCGTTGAGGGTCGGGGCAGGGGGCGCGAGCAGTACTTC; CDR3 protein: CSVEGRGRGREQYF
D gene: TRBD1; V gene: TRBV7-9; clone size: medium-sized; J gene: TRBJ1-2; CDR3 DNA: TGTGCCAGCAGACCAGGACAGGGACGGGACTATGGCTACACCTTC; CDR3 protein: CASRPGQGRDYGYTF
D gene: TRBD1; V gene: TRBV6-5; clone size: many; J gene: TRBJ1-6; CDR3 DNA: TGTGCCAGCAGGGACAGGGGCTTTCATAATTCACCCCTCCACTTT; CDR3 protein: CASRDRGFHNSPLHF
D gene: TRBD1; V gene: TRBV30; clone size: NA; J gene: TRBJ1-5; CDR3 DNA: TGTGCCTGGAGTGGGGGCGCCGGGACAGTGAGCAATCAGCCCCAGCATTTT; CDR3 protein: CAWSGGAGTVSNQPQHF
D gene: NA; V gene: TRBV12-3/TRBV12-4; clone size: NA; J gene: TRBJ2-6; CDR3 DNA: TGTGCCAGCAGTTTCGCTGGGGCCAACGTCCTGACTTTC; CDR3 protein: CASSFAGANVLTF
D gene: NA; V gene: TRBV20-1; clone size: NA; J gene: TRBJ2-5; CDR3 DNA: TGCAGTGCTAGAGATTTCATGGCACAAGAGACCCAGTACTTC; CDR3 protein: CSARDFMAQETQYF
D gene: TRBD1; V gene: TRBV9; clone size: few; J gene: TRBJ2-2; CDR3 DNA: TGTGCCAGCAGCCTGACAGGGTGGAGCACCGGGGAGCTGTTTTTT; CDR3 protein: CASSLTGWSTGELFF
D gene: TRBD1; V gene: TRBV30; clone size: many; J gene: TRBJ1-5; CDR3 DNA: TGTGCCTGGAGTGAGCCAGGGGGTACGGTGGATCAGCCCCAGCATTTT; CDR3 protein: CAWSEPGGTVDQPQHF
D gene: NA; V gene: TRBV27; clone size: NA; J gene: TRBJ1-2; CDR3 DNA: TGTGCCAGCAGTCGACGGACCGGGGGCGTTGGCTACACCTTC; CDR3 protein: CASSRRTGGVGYTF
D gene: NA; V gene: TRBV5-6; clone size: many; J gene: TRBJ2-1; CDR3 DNA: TGTGCCAGCAGCCGCGGGACTCGCGACAATGAGCAGTTCTTC; CDR3 protein: CASSRGTRDNEQFF
D gene: NA; V gene: TRBV28; clone size: NA; J gene: TRBJ2-6; CDR3 DNA: TGTGCCAGCAGTCTGAACTCTGGGGCCAACGTCCTGACTTTC; CDR3 protein: CASSLNSGANVLTF